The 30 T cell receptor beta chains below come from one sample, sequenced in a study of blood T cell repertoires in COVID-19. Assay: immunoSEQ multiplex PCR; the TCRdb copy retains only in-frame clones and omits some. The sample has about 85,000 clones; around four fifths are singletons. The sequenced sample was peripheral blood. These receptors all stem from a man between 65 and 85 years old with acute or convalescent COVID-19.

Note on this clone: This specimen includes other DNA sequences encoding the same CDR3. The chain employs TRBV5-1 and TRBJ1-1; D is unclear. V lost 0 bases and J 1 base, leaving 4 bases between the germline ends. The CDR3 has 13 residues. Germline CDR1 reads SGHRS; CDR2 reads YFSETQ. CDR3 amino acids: CASSLEQNTEAFF. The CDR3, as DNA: TGCGCCAGCAGCTTGGAACAGAACACTGAAGCTTTCTTT.

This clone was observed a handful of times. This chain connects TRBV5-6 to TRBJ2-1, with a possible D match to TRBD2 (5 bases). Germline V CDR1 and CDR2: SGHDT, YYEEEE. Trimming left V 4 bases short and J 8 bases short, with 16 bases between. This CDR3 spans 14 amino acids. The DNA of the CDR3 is TGTGCCAGCAGCCCGAGCTCCCTGAGGGATGAGCAGTTCTTC. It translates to CASSPSSLRDEQFF.

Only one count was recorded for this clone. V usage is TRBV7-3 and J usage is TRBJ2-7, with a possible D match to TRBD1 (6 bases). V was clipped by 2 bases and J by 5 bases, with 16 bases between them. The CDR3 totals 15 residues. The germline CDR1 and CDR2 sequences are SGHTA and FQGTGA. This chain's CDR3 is CASSLVGGNRDEQYF. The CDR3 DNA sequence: TGTGCCAGCAGCTTAGTAGGGGGAAACAGGGACGAGCAGTACTTC.

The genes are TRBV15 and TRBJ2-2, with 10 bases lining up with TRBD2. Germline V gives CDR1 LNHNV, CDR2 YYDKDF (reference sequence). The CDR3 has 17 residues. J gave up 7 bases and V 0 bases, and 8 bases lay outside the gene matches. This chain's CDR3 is CATSRDSGGPGFGELFF. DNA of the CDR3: TGTGCCACCAGCAGAGATAGCGGGGGGCCAGGTTTCGGGGAGCTGTTTTTT.

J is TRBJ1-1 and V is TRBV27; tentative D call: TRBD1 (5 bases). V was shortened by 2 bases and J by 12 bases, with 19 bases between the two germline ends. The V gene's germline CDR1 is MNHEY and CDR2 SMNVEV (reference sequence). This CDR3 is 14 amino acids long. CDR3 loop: CASSLRPGGMKSFF. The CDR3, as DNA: TGTGCCAGCAGTTTACGCCCCGGGGGAATGAAGTCTTTCTTT.

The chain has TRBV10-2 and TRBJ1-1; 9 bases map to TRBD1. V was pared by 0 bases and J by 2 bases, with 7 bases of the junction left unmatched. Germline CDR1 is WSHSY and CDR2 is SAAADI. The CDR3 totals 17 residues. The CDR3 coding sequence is TGCGCCAGCAGTGAGTCTCGGCCGGGACAGGGAAACACTGAAGCTTTCTTT. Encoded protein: CASSESRPGQGNTEAFF.

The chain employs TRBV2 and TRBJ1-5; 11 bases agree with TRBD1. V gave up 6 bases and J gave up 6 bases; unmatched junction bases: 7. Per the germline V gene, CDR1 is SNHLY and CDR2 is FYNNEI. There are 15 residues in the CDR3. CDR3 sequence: CASSLDRGHRQPQHF. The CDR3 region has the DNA TGTGCCAGCAGCCTGGACAGGGGGCATCGTCAGCCCCAGCATTTT.

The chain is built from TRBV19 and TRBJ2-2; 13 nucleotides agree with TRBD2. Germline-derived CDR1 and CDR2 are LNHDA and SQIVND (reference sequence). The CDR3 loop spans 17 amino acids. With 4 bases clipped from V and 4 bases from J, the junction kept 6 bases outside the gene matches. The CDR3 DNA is TGTGCCAGTAGTAAGCCTAGACTAGCGGGGGGCACCGGGGAGCTGTTTTTT. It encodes CASSKPRLAGGTGELFF.

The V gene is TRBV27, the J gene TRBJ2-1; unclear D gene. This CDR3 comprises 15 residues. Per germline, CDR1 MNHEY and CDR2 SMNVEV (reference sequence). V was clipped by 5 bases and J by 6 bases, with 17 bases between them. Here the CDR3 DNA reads TGTGCCAGCAGTCACGACACCTCCGGCATCAATGAGCAGTTCTTC. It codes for CASSHDTSGINEQFF.

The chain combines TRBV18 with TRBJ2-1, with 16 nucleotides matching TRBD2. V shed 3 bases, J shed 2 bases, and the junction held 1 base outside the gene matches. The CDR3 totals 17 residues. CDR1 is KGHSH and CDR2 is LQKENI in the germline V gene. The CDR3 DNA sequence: TGTGCCAGCTCACCGGGGACTAGCGGGGGGGCCTACAATGAGCAGTTCTTC. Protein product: CASSPGTSGGAYNEQFF.

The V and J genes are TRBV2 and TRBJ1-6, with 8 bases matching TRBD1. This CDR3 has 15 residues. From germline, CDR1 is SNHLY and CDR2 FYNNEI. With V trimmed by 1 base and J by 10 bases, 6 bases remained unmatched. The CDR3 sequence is CASSEVGNRGSPLHF. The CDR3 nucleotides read TGTGCCAGCAGTGAAGTGGGGAACAGGGGGTCACCCCTCCACTTT.

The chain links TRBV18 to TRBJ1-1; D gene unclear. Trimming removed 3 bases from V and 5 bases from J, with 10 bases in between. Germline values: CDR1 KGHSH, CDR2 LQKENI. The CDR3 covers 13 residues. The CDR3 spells CASSPETSTEAFF. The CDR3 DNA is TGTGCCAGCTCACCGGAGACTAGTACTGAAGCTTTCTTT.

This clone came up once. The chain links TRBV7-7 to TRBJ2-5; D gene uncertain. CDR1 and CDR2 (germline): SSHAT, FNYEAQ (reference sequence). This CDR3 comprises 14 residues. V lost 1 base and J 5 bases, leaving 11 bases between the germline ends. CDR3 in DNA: TGTGCCAGCAGCTTAGGGATCGACACGGAGACCCAGTACTTC. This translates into CASSLGIDTETQYF.

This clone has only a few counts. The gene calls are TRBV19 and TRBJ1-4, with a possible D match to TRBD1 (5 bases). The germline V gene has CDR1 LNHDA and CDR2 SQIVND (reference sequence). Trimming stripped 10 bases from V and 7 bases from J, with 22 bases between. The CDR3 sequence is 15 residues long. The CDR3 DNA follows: TGTGCCACCCGGGTCCAAGGGGCCCTGGGTGAAAAACTGTTTTTT. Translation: CATRVQGALGEKLFF.

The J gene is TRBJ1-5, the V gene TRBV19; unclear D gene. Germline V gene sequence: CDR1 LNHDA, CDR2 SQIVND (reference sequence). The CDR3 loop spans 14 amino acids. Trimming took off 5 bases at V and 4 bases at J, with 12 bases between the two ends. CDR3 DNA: TGTGCCAGTAGTCCAAGAGGGCGGAATCAGCCCCAGCATTTT. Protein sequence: CASSPRGRNQPQHF.

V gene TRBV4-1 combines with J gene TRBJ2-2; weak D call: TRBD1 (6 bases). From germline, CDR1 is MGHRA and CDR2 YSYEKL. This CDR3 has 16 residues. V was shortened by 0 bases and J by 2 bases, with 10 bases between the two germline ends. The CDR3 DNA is TGCGCCAGCAGCCAAGATGGACAGATTAACACCGGGGAGCTGTTTTTT. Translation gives CASSQDGQINTGELFF.

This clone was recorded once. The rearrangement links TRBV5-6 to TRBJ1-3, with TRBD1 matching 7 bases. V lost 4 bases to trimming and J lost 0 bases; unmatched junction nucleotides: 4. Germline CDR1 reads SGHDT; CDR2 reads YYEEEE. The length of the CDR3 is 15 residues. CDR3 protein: CASSEYRGSGNTIYF. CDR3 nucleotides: TGTGCCAGCAGCGAATACAGGGGCTCTGGAAACACCATATATTTT. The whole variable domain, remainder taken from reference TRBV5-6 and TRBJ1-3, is DAGVTQSPTHLIKTRGQQVTLRCSPKSGHDTVSWYQQALGQGPQFIFQYYEEEERQRGNFPDRFSGHQFPNYSSELNVNALLLGDSALYLCASSEYRGSGNTIYFGEGSWLTVV.

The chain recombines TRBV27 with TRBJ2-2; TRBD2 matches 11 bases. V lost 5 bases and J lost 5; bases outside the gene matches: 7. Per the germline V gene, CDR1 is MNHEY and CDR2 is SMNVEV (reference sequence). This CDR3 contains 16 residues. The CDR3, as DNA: TGTGCCAGCAGTATACTAGCGGGGGCCCTTACCGGGGAGCTGTTTTTT. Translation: CASSILAGALTGELFF.

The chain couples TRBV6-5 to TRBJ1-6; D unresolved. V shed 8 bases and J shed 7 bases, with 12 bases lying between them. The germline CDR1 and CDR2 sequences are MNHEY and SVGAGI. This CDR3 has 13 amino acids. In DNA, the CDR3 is TGTGCCAGCCGGCAAAACTACAATTCACCCCTCCACTTT. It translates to CASRQNYNSPLHF.

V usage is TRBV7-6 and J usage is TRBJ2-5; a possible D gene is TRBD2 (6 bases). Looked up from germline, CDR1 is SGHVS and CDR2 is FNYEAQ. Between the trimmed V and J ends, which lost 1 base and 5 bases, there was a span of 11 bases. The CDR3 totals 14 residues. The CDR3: CASSLGAGRETQYF. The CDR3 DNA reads TGTGCCAGCAGCTTAGGGGCGGGGCGGGAGACCCAGTACTTC.

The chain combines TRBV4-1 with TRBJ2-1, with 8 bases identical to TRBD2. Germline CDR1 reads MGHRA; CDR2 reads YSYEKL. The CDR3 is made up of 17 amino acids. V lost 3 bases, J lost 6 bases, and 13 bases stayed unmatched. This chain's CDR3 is CASSQGSGAGGGNEQFF. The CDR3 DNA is TGCGCCAGCAGCCAGGGGTCTGGCGCGGGGGGCGGCAATGAGCAGTTCTTC.

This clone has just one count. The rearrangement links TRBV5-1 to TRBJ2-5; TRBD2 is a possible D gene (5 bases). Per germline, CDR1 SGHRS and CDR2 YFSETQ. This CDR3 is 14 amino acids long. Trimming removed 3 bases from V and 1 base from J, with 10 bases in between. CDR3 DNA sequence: TGCGCCAGCAGCTCTGAAGGACTCCAAGAGACCCAGTACTTC. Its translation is CASSSEGLQETQYF.

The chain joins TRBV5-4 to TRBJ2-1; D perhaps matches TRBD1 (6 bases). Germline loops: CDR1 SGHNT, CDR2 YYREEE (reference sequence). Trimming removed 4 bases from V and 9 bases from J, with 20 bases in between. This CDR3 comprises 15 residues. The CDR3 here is CASSAPTAPRGEQFF. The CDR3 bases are TGTGCCAGCAGCGCACCGACCGCCCCCAGGGGTGAGCAGTTCTTC.

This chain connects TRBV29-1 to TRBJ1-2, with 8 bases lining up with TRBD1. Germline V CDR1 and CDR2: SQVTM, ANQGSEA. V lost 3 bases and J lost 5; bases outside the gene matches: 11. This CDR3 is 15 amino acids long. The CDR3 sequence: CSVEDSGGAKYGYTF. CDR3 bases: TGCAGCGTTGAGGACTCAGGGGGCGCAAAATATGGCTACACCTTC.

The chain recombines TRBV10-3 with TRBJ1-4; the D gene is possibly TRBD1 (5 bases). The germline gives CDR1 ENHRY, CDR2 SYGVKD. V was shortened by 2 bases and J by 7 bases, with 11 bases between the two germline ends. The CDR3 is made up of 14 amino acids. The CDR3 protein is CAISEQGRAEKLFF. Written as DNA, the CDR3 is TGTGCCATCAGTGAGCAAGGCAGGGCTGAAAAACTGTTTTTT.

The CDR3: CASSKGLAGSAHTQYF. DNA for the CDR3: TGTGCCAGCAGCAAAGGGTTAGCGGGGTCGGCCCATACGCAGTATTTT. The gene calls are TRBV21-1 and TRBJ2-3; the D segment call TRBD2 is taken from the table without a DNA check. TRBV21-1 is a pseudogene. The CDR3 loop spans 16 amino acids.

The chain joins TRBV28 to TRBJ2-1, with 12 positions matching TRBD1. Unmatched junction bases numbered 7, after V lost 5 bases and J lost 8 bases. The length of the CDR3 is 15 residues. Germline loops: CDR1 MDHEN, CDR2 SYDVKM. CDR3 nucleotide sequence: TGTGCCAGCAGTATCCGGGACAGGGGGCCTCATGAGCAGTTCTTC. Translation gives CASSIRDRGPHEQFF. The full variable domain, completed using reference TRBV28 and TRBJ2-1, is DVKVTQSSRYLVKRTGEKVFLECVQDMDHENMFWYRQDPGLGLRLIYFSYDVKMKEKGDIPEGYSVSREKKERFSLILESASTNQTSMYLCASSIRDRGPHEQFFGPGTRLTVL.

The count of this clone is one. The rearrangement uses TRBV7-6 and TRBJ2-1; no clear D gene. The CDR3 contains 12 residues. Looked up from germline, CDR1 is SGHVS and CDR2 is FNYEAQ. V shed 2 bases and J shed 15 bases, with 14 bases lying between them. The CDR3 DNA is TGTGCCAGCAGCTTACACCCATTCAGTCCGTTCTTC. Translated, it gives CASSLHPFSPFF.

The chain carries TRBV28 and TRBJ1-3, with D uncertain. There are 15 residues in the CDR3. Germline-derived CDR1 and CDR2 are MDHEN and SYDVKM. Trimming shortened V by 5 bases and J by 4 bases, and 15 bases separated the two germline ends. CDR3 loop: CASSPRDGLGNTIYF. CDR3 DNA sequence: TGTGCCAGCAGTCCGAGGGATGGTCTCGGAAACACCATATATTTT.

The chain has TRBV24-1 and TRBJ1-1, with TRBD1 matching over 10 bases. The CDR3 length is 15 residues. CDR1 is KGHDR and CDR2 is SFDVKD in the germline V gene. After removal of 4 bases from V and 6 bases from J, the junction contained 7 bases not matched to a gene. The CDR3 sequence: CATSDEGTGAAEAFF. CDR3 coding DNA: TGTGCCACCAGTGACGAAGGGACAGGGGCTGCTGAAGCTTTCTTT.